This TCR beta chain was profiled in a study of T cell responses to AZD1222 COVID-19 vaccine. Study outcomes and limitations: Clonal diversity was possibly underestimated, and the donors were mostly white British, with more females. Spike-specific TCR breadth and depth went up after people got two AZD1222 doses.

Details on this clone: What it recognizes is unknown.

TCRdb's copy holds only in-frame clones and misses some; the assay was immunoSEQ multiplex PCR. The data hold around 96,000 clones, with approximately 90% observed a single time. The CDR3 is 18 residues long. The germline V gene has CDR1 SGHRS and CDR2 YFSETQ. The germline V and J ends were trimmed by 0 bases and 1 base, with 17 bases remaining between them. The source material was peripheral blood, sampled on day 0 of AZD1222 vaccination. This receptor was taken from an adult in good health. V gene TRBV5-1 combines with J gene TRBJ2-4; D not certain. The CDR3 here is CASSLGPDAGRAKNIQYF. The CDR3 coding sequence is TGCGCCAGCAGCTTGGGGCCAGATGCCGGTCGGGCCAAAAACATTCAGTACTTC. The full variable domain, in which reference TRBV5-1 and TRBJ2-4 provide the parts outside the CDR3, is KAGVTQTPRYLIKTRGQQVTLSCSPISGHRSVSWYQQTPGQGLQFLFEYFSETQRNKGNFPGRFSGRQFSNSRSEMNVSTLELGDSALYLCASSLGPDAGRAKNIQYFGAGTRLSVL.